This T cell receptor (beta chain) is drawn from a study of T-cell reconstitution after alpha-beta-depleted transplantation in children. This clonotype appeared many times. For TCRbeta, the library was prepared with unique molecular identifiers. MiXCR, run by TCRdb on the PCR reads, gives a single entry per CDR3 protein. The table records about half a million distinct CDR3 sequences, around 12% of them present only once. The germline CDR1 and CDR2 sequences are MNHEY and SMNVEV (reference sequence). Trimming took 6 bases from V and 9 from J; bases not matched to a gene: 9. The CDR3 is 15 residues long.

This chain joins TRBV27 and TRBJ2-1, with TRBD1 matching over 12 bases. This receptor was taken from a human donor who donated a stem cell graft to a child with combined immunodeficiency. The sequences come from PBMCs from the stem cell graft donor, collected from the stem cell graft. The CDR3 sequence is CASSPGTGGFGEQFF. The CDR3 DNA reads as TGTGCCAGCAGCCCGGGGACAGGGGGCTTTGGTGAGCAGTTCTTC.